Listed here are 20 T cell receptor beta chains from one sample, sequenced in a study of Graves' ophthalmopathy and Graves' hyperthyroidism. RNA transcripts yielded amplified TCR beta CDR3 regions. First-round RT-PCR employed HTBI primers, with a second-round multiplex PCR after it. TCRdb independently ran MiXCR on the multiplex PCR reads; one entry per CDR3 protein. The sample has approximately 700,000 distinct CDR3 sequences; 35% to 50% are singletons. What was sequenced was peripheral blood. The receptors were gathered from an adult man with Graves' ophthalmopathy.

This clonotype has a handful of counts. The CDR3 is CASSSGGDGSPLHF. The CDR3 DNA reads as TGTGCCAGCAGTTCAGGGGGCGACGGTTCACCCCTCCACTTT. The gene calls are TRBV2 and TRBJ1-6; 8 positions agree with TRBD1. Losses at the gene ends were 5 bases for V and 9 bases for J; bases not matched to a gene: 6. CDR3 length: 14 amino acids. From germline, CDR1 is SNHLY and CDR2 FYNNEI.

The chain links TRBV10-3 to TRBJ2-5; D is ambiguous. V lost 0 bases, J lost 1 base, and 6 bases lay in between. The CDR3 runs to 14 residues. Germline CDR1 ENHRY, CDR2 SYGVKD. This CDR3 is CAISESGSQETQYF. The CDR3 DNA is TGTGCCATCAGTGAGTCGGGAAGCCAAGAGACCCAGTACTTC.

The genes are TRBV7-7 and TRBJ2-7; D uncertain. Trimming removed 5 bases from V and 1 base from J, with 12 bases in between. CDR3 length equals 14 residues. The germline CDR1 and CDR2 sequences are SSHAT and FNYEAQ (reference sequence). The DNA for the CDR3 is TGTGCCAGCAGCGCCAAGGGTCAATCCTACGAGCAGTACTTC. It is translated as CASSAKGQSYEQYF.

Only a few counts were recorded for this clonotype. An end of the junction does not agree with germline; a read error may underlie this. The genes are TRBV24-1 and TRBJ1-5; D gene ambiguous. The CDR3 extends over 16 amino acids. CDR1 and CDR2 (germline): KGHDR, SFDVKD. CDR3 sequence reads: CASSYSTGFSNQPQHF. The CDR3 region has the DNA TGTGCCAGCAGTTACTCCACTGGATTTAGCAATCAGCCCCAGCATTTT.

This clonotype appeared many times. V gene TRBV12-3 or TRBV12-4 combines with J gene TRBJ1-6; 7 bases agree with TRBD1. The CDR3 totals 14 residues. V trimming: 5 bases; J trimming: 8 bases; junction bases outside the gene matches: 6. The CDR3 DNA sequence: TGTGCCAGCAGTAAGGAGGGGGCTCATTCACCCCTCCACTTT. This sequence encodes CASSKEGAHSPLHF.

This clonotype was found a few times. The chain links TRBV19 to TRBJ1-5; D is possibly TRBD1 (5 bases). Germline CDR1 and CDR2: LNHDA and SQIVND (reference sequence). There are 15 residues in the CDR3. V was pared by 3 bases and J by 1 base, with 10 bases between. CDR3 bases: TGTGCCAGTAGTATCGGGGGGTGGAGCAATCAGCCCCAGCATTTT. Residues: CASSIGGWSNQPQHF. The entire variable domain, with the rest obtained from reference TRBV19 and TRBJ1-5, is as follows: DGGITQSPKYLFRKEGQNVTLSCEQNLNHDAMYWYRQDPGQGLRLIYYSQIVNDFQKGDIAEGYSVSREKKESFPLTVTSAQKNPTAFYLCASSIGGWSNQPQHFGDGTRLSIL.

The genes are TRBV20-1 and TRBJ2-7; 8 bases agree with TRBD2. The CDR3 is made up of 15 amino acids. Germline values: CDR1 DFQATT, CDR2 SNEGSKA (reference sequence). The V segment lost 0 bases and the J segment 0 bases; nucleotides outside the gene matches: 4. CDR3 nucleotide sequence: TGCAGTGCTAGAGATCTTACTAGCGGCTCCTACGAGCAGTACTTC. It encodes CSARDLTSGSYEQYF.

Here the CDR3 reads CASEVGQGAKGNQPQHF. DNA for the CDR3: TGTGCCAGTGAGGTCGGACAGGGGGCGAAGGGCAATCAGCCCCAGCATTTT. The V call is TRBV19, the J call TRBJ1-5; 11 bases line up with TRBD1. V dropped 8 bases and J dropped 2; count of bases not matched to a gene: 11. Germline CDR1 reads LNHDA; CDR2 reads SQIVND (reference sequence). The CDR3 loop spans 17 amino acids.

With respect to this clonotype: A read error may produce the germline difference seen at one junction end. The V call is TRBV29-1, the J call TRBJ1-2; no definite D call. CDR3 length equals 12 residues. Per the germline V gene, CDR1 is SQVTM and CDR2 is ANQGSEA. CDR3 sequence reads: CSIETGNHGYTF. Written as DNA, the CDR3 is TGCAGCATTGAGACGGGGAACCATGGCTACACCTTC.

The chain couples TRBV10-3 to TRBJ2-7, with no clear D. Germline CDR1 ENHRY, CDR2 SYGVKD. Trimming took off 6 bases at V and 1 base at J, with 13 bases between the two ends. CDR3 length: 14 amino acids. CDR3 sequence (DNA): TGTGCCATCAGCTTGGTAAGGGATTCCTACGAGCAGTACTTC. This encodes CAISLVRDSYEQYF.

In this sample, this clonotype turned up a few times. The J gene is TRBJ2-6, the V gene TRBV7-9, with 9 bases lining up with TRBD2. Trimming cost V 1 base and J 0 bases; bases outside gene matches: 4. The CDR3 is 18 amino acids. Germline V gene data show CDR1 as SEHNR and CDR2 as FQNEAQ (reference sequence). CDR3 nucleotides: TGTGCCAGCAGCTTAGTAGCGGGGGCCCTCTCTGGGGCCAACGTCCTGACTTTC. Residues: CASSLVAGALSGANVLTF. Together with reference TRBV7-9 and TRBJ2-6, the CDR3 gives the full variable domain: DTGVSQNPRHKITKRGQNVTFRCDPISEHNRLYWYRQTLGQGPEFLTYFQNEAQLEKSRLLSDRFSAERPKGSFSTLEIQRTEQGDSAMYLCASSLVAGALSGANVLTFGAGSRLTVL.

This clonotype showed up just a few times. This chain joins TRBV2 and TRBJ1-2; D gene uncertain. This CDR3 has 15 amino acids. With 4 bases removed from V and 7 bases from J, the gap between germline ends came to 19 bases. Germline V gene lookup returns CDR1 SNHLY and CDR2 FYNNEI. This chain's CDR3 is CASSVLQQIVSGYTF. The CDR3 DNA is TGTGCCAGCAGTGTTTTACAGCAGATAGTTTCTGGCTACACCTTC.

This clonotype has more than one count but fewer than ten. CDR3 protein: CASSERSRTGHGYTF. The CDR3, as DNA: TGTGCCAGCAGTGAAAGGTCCCGGACGGGACATGGCTACACCTTC. The chain carries TRBV6-5 and TRBJ1-2, with a tentative D call TRBD1 (5 bases). Germline CDR1 MNHEY, CDR2 SVGAGI. V was cut by 5 bases and J by 6 bases, with 19 bases left in between. This CDR3 is built from 15 residues.

The chain uses TRBV7-9 and TRBJ2-7; the match to TRBD1 covers 7 bases. The CDR3 is 14 residues long. After removal of 7 bases from V and 0 bases from J, the junction contained 6 bases not matched to a gene. Looked up from germline, CDR1 is SEHNR and CDR2 is FQNEAQ (reference sequence). CDR3 DNA sequence: TGTGCCAGCACCGGGACAGAAAGCTCCTACGAGCAGTACTTC. It is translated as CASTGTESSYEQYF.

Ten or more counts support this clonotype. The chain couples TRBV20-1 to TRBJ2-7; D perhaps matches TRBD1 (5 bases). V lost 1 base to trimming and J lost 3 bases, with 7 bases between them. Germline V gene lookup returns CDR1 DFQATT and CDR2 SNEGSKA (reference sequence). This CDR3 is built from 12 residues. The CDR3 DNA sequence: TGCAGTGCTAGAGGGACACACTACGAGCAGTACTTC. It is translated as CSARGTHYEQYF.

V is TRBV7-9 and J is TRBJ2-6; 9 bases fit TRBD1. Germline V lookup: CDR1 SEHNR, CDR2 FQNEAQ (reference sequence). This CDR3 region has 17 residues. V gave up 4 bases and J gave up 4 bases; unmatched junction bases: 8. The CDR3 sequence: CASSSTGQGTGANVLTF. In DNA, the CDR3 is TGTGCCAGCAGCTCTACTGGACAGGGGACCGGGGCCAACGTCCTGACTTTC.

This clonotype was detected many times. V usage is TRBV20-1 and J usage is TRBJ2-5; no firm D call. The V gene lost 3 bases and the J gene lost 7 bases, with 6 bases spanning the gap. Germline V lookup: CDR1 DFQATT, CDR2 SNEGSKA (reference sequence). The CDR3 is made up of 10 amino acids. The CDR3 nucleotides read TGCAGTGCTAGCGGAGCGACCCAGTACTTC. Protein sequence: CSASGATQYF.

The table lists this clonotype with a few counts. The CDR3: CASSEADRVYEQYF. The CDR3 nucleotides read TGTGCCAGCAGTGAAGCGGACAGGGTCTACGAGCAGTACTTC. The rearrangement uses TRBV2 and TRBJ2-7, with 8 bases identical to TRBD1. This CDR3 region has 14 residues. Trimming removed 0 bases from V and 3 bases from J; junction bases left unmatched: 1. Germline V gene lookup returns CDR1 SNHLY and CDR2 FYNNEI.

The gene calls are TRBV12-3 or TRBV12-4 and TRBJ2-3, with D perhaps matching TRBD2 (6 bases). This CDR3 has 15 amino acids. V was shortened by 4 bases and J by 2 bases, with 13 bases between the two germline ends. CDR3 region: CASSYGSRSTDTQYF. Written as DNA, the CDR3 is TGTGCCAGCAGTTACGGGAGCCGTTCCACAGATACGCAGTATTTT.

The chain joins TRBV19 to TRBJ1-5, with D possibly matching TRBD1 (6 bases). The V gene lost 2 bases and the J gene lost 6 bases, with 17 bases spanning the gap. The length of the CDR3 is 16 residues. Per the germline V gene, CDR1 is LNHDA and CDR2 is SQIVND (reference sequence). The CDR3 nucleotides read TGTGCCAGTAGTATAATCTCAGGGGATGCAGGTCAGCCCCAGCATTTT. Its translation: CASSIISGDAGQPQHF.